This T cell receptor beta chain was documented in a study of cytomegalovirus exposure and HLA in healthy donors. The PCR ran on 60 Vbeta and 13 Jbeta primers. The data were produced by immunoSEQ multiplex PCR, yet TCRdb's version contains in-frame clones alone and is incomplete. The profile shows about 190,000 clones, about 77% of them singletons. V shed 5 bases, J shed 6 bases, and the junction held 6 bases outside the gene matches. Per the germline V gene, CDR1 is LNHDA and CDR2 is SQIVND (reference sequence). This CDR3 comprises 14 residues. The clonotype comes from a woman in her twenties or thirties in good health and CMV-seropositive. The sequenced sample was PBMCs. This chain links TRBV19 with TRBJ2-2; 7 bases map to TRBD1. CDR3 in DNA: TGTGCCAGTAGTCCCCGACAGGGACCCGGGGAGCTGTTTTTT. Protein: CASSPRQGPGELFF.